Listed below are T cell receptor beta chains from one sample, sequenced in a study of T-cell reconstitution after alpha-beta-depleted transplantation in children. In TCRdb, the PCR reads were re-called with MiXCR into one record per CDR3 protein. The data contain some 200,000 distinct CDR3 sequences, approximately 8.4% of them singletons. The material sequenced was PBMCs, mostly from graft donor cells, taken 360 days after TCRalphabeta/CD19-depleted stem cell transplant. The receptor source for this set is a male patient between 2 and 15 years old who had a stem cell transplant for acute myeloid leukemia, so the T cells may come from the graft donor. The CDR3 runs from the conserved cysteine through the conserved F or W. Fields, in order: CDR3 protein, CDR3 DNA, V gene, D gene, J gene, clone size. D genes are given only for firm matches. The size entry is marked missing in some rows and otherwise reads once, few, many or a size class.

CASSLSRAGKLFF TGTGCCAGCAGTTTGTCGCGCGCGGGAAAACTGTTTTTT TRBV12-3/TRBV12-4 . TRBJ1-4 few
CASSVGGGGLAGRQYF TGTGCCAGCAGCGTAGGAGGTGGGGGACTAGCGGGACGGCAGTACTTC TRBV9 TRBD2 TRBJ2-7 many
CSASGGEETQYF TGCAGTGCTAGTGGCGGGGAAGAGACCCAGTACTTC TRBV20-1 . TRBJ2-5 many
CASSIGQGTIPLHF TGTGCCAGTAGTATTGGACAGGGTACTATACCCCTCCACTTT TRBV19 TRBD1 TRBJ1-6 few
CASSSRQEGTDTQYF TGTGCCAGCAGTTCTAGACAGGAGGGGACAGATACGCAGTATTTT TRBV12-3/TRBV12-4 . TRBJ2-3 many
CSARGDSSYNEQFF TGCAGTGCTAGGGGGGACAGCTCCTACAATGAGCAGTTCTTC TRBV20-1 TRBD1 TRBJ2-1 many
CASSQGSNLNSYEQYF TGCGCCAGCAGCCAAGGAAGCAATCTAAACTCCTACGAGCAGTACTTC TRBV4-3 . TRBJ2-7 many
CASSLQGANMNTEAFF TGTGCCAGCAGCTTACAGGGGGCGAACATGAACACTGAAGCTTTCTTT TRBV7-9 TRBD1 TRBJ1-1 few
CSVEGTTNEKLFF TGCAGCGTTGAGGGGACAACTAATGAAAAACTGTTTTTT TRBV29-1 . TRBJ1-4 .
CASTSTGTSGETQYF TGTGCCAGCACCTCTACCGGGACTAGCGGAGAGACCCAGTACTTC TRBV12-3/TRBV12-4 TRBD2 TRBJ2-5 many
CASSDRTVRGPGYTF TGTGCCAGCAGTGACCGGACGGTCCGGGGTCCTGGCTACACCTTC TRBV6-1 . TRBJ1-2 .
CASTTGQGLDTGELFF TGTGCCAGCACCACAGGGCAGGGGTTAGACACCGGGGAGCTGTTTTTT TRBV12-3/TRBV12-4 . TRBJ2-2 many
CASSRRGGEQYF TGTGCCAGCAGCCGGCGAGGTGGCGAGCAGTACTTC TRBV3-1 . TRBJ2-7 .
CSVMGTENTEAFF TGCAGCGTGATGGGGACAGAGAACACTGAAGCTTTCTTT TRBV29-1 TRBD1 TRBJ1-1 many
CASSQTRRGDTQYF TGCGCCAGCAGCCAAACACGACGTGGAGATACGCAGTATTTT TRBV4-1 . TRBJ2-3 many
CSDGTGEWGYTF TGCAGCGACGGAACAGGCGAATGGGGCTACACCTTC TRBV29-1 . TRBJ1-2 .
CASRGRGEETQYF TGTGCCAGCAGGGGGAGGGGCGAAGAGACCCAGTACTTC TRBV12-3/TRBV12-4 TRBD2 TRBJ2-5 .
CASSLRQGPSYEQYF TGTGCCAGCAGTTTGAGGCAGGGGCCTTCCTACGAGCAGTACTTC TRBV12-3/TRBV12-4 . TRBJ2-7 few
CASSLDRLYQETQYF TGTGCCAGCAGTCTTGACAGGTTGTACCAAGAGACCCAGTACTTC TRBV12-3/TRBV12-4 . TRBJ2-5 many
CASSQTGTSGQETQYF TGCGCCAGCAGCCAAACCGGGACTAGCGGACAAGAGACCCAGTACTTC TRBV4-3 TRBD2 TRBJ2-5 many
CASSPRPPGIAGSTDTQYF TGTGCCAGCAGCCCTAGGCCCCCTGGAATAGCGGGAAGCACAGATACGCAGTATTTT TRBV7-8 TRBD2 TRBJ2-3 .
CASSLVRGGSYNEQFF TGTGCCAGCAGTTTAGTTCGCGGGGGTTCCTACAATGAGCAGTTCTTC TRBV12-3/TRBV12-4 TRBD2 TRBJ2-1 few
CASSRTYGWNEQFF TGTGCCAGCAGCCGGACTTATGGATGGAATGAGCAGTTCTTC TRBV7-2 . TRBJ2-1 many
CASGLVLGTGKRNEQFF TGTGCTAGTGGTTTGGTCCTCGGGACAGGGAAACGCAATGAGCAGTTCTTC TRBV12-5 TRBD1 TRBJ2-1 .
CASSAQRGLAVQETQYF TGTGCCAGCAGCGCCCAAAGGGGACTAGCTGTTCAAGAGACCCAGTACTTC TRBV9 TRBD2 TRBJ2-5 few
CARGRPQETQYF TGCGCCCGAGGGCGGCCCCAAGAGACCCAGTACTTC TRBV20-1 . TRBJ2-5 many
CAIRGTDRGETQYF TGTGCCATCAGGGGTACAGACAGGGGAGAGACCCAGTACTTC TRBV10-3 TRBD1 TRBJ2-5 .
CSSSDPSGRRTDTQYF TGTTCCAGCAGCGATCCTAGCGGGAGGCGCACAGATACGCAGTATTTT TRBV7-6 TRBD2 TRBJ2-3 .
CASSFGGGQGILYTDTQYF TGTGCCAGCAGTTTTGGCGGGGGTCAGGGAATCCTCTACACAGATACGCAGTATTTT TRBV12-3/TRBV12-4 TRBD2 TRBJ2-3 many
CASSSSNYGYTF TGTGCCAGCAGCTCGTCTAACTATGGCTACACCTTC TRBV12-3/TRBV12-4 . TRBJ1-2 .
CSARRWGRGGGGTEAFF TGCAGTGCTAGAAGGTGGGGCAGGGGTGGTGGGGGCACTGAAGCTTTCTTT TRBV20-1 . TRBJ1-1 few
CAWGTSSYYNEQFF TGTGCCTGGGGGACTAGCAGTTACTACAATGAGCAGTTCTTC TRBV30 TRBD2 TRBJ2-1 many
CSARPYDRAYGYEQYF TGCAGTGCTAGACCCTATGACAGGGCGTACGGCTACGAGCAGTACTTC TRBV20-1 TRBD1 TRBJ2-7 .
CASSLAPTGLSYEQYF TGTGCCAGCAGCTTAGCGCCGACGGGGCTTTCCTACGAGCAGTACTTC TRBV7-6 . TRBJ2-7 few
CAIRQGETQYF TGTGCCATCAGGCAGGGTGAGACCCAGTACTTC TRBV10-3 . TRBJ2-5 many
CSATPRGATGELFF TGCAGTGCTACGCCAAGGGGAGCGACCGGGGAGCTGTTTTTT TRBV20-1 . TRBJ2-2 .
CSASEGFYSNQPQHF TGCAGTGCTAGCGAGGGGTTCTATAGCAATCAGCCCCAGCATTTT TRBV20-1 . TRBJ1-5 few
CASSLLDLGDRAFF TGTGCCAGCAGTTTATTGGATCTTGGGGACCGGGCTTTCTTT TRBV12-3/TRBV12-4 . TRBJ1-1 many
CSASQASDGNTIYF TGCAGTGCTAGTCAGGCCAGCGATGGAAACACCATATATTTT TRBV20-1 . TRBJ1-3 many
CASSLHGGAGETQYF TGTGCCAGCAGCTTACACGGGGGGGCCGGAGAGACCCAGTACTTC TRBV7-8 TRBD2 TRBJ2-5 few
CASREPGTSGGYNEQFF TGTGCCAGCAGAGAACCCGGGACTAGCGGGGGATACAATGAGCAGTTCTTC TRBV7-8 TRBD2 TRBJ2-1 few
CSVVSRQVDTQYF TGCAGTGTAGTTAGCAGGCAGGTAGATACGCAGTATTTT TRBV20-1 . TRBJ2-3 many
CAISDGSRDSDNEQFF TGTGCCATCAGTGATGGGAGCCGGGACAGCGACAATGAGCAGTTCTTC TRBV10-3 TRBD1 TRBJ2-1 many
CASSVGPGLAGASADTQYF TGTGCCAGCAGCGTCGGACCGGGACTAGCGGGGGCCTCCGCAGATACGCAGTATTTT TRBV11-1 TRBD2 TRBJ2-3 many
CASSLDVAATDTQYF TGCGCCAGCAGCTTGGACGTGGCAGCTACAGATACGCAGTATTTT TRBV5-1 . TRBJ2-3 .
CASSSQASSYEQYF TGTGCCAGCAGCTCACAGGCTAGTTCCTACGAGCAGTACTTC TRBV7-2 . TRBJ2-7 few